The rows below give T cell receptor beta chains drawn from one sample of a study of OX40 agonist ivuxolimab in advanced cancers. TCRdb keeps only in-frame clones here, not all; method: immunoSEQ multiplex PCR. In the table there are 40,000 to 50,000 clones, about 88% of which are singletons. This specimen consisted of CD4+ or CD8+ T cells sorted from blood, obtained in a trial of the OX40 agonist ivuxolimab. The receptors stem from an adult with an advanced solid tumor such as melanoma, head and neck, liver or kidney cancer. The CDR3 runs from the conserved cysteine through the conserved F or W. D genes are given only for firm matches. Expanded clones get a size class; other rows say once, few or many, or leave the size out.

once	TRBV19	TRBJ1-1	-	TGTGCCAGTAGTATCGTGGCTTCGGACACTGAAGCTTTCTTT	CASSIVASDTEAFF
-	TRBV9	TRBJ1-2	-	TGTGCCAGCAGCGTAGGGGGGAACAGCAACTATGGCTACACCTTC	CASSVGGNSNYGYTF
-	TRBV11-3	TRBJ1-2	-	TGTGCCAGCAGCTTAGTAGGGCCCTACACCTTC	CASSLVGPYTF
once	TRBV5-4	TRBJ1-4	TRBD1	TGTGCCAGCAGCTTGGCAGGGGGCGCTGGGAATGAAAAACTGTTTTTT	CASSLAGGAGNEKLFF
-	TRBV6-1	TRBJ2-1	TRBD2	TGTGCCAGCAGCCTAGCGGGAGGGCGATGGAATGAGCAGTTCTTC	CASSLAGGRWNEQFF
few	TRBV10-3	TRBJ2-7	-	TGTGCCATCAGCTATCAGGGGTCCCTCTACGAGCAGTACTTC	CAISYQGSLYEQYF
-	TRBV6-1	TRBJ2-7	-	TGTGCCAGCAGTGAATTGGCCCGTGGCTCCTACGAGCAGTACTTC	CASSELARGSYEQYF
-	TRBV6-4	TRBJ2-5	TRBD1	TGTGCCAGCAGTGACGGGACAGATCAAGAGACCCAGTACTTC	CASSDGTDQETQYF
once	TRBV18	TRBJ2-1	-	TGTGCCAGCTCACCACCTGTAAGGGGGAGTCAGTTCTTC	CASSPPVRGSQFF
-	TRBV19	TRBJ2-1	TRBD2	TGTGCCAGTAGTATCCTCTCGGCTAGCGGGGTCTACAATGAGCAGTTCTTC	CASSILSASGVYNEQFF
-	TRBV7-3	TRBJ2-2	-	TGTGCCAGCAGCCGGGACATCAGCAGCGGGGAGCTGTTTTTT	CASSRDISSGELFF
-	TRBV6-5	TRBJ1-5	-	TGTGCCAGCAGCCGAGAGGGCGGGGGGAGTCAGCCCCAGCATTTT	CASSREGGGSQPQHF
-	TRBV29-1	TRBJ2-1	TRBD2	TGCAGCGTTGAGGTTAGCGGGAGTAATGAGCAGTTCTTC	CSVEVSGSNEQFF
once	TRBV28	TRBJ1-2	-	TGTGCCAGCAGCCGGTTGATCTATGGCTACACCTTC	CASSRLIYGYTF
-	TRBV7-3	TRBJ2-1	-	TGTGCCAGCAGCTTACCGTCACTCAGGGGAGGTATGTTCTTC	CASSLPSLRGGMFF
-	TRBV4-3	TRBJ2-1	-	TGCGCCAGCAGCCAACAACCGGGAGCGGACAATGAGCAGTTCTTC	CASSQQPGADNEQFF
-	TRBV5-1	TRBJ2-1	-	TGCGCCAGCAGCTTGGGGGCCAATGAGCAGTTCTTC	CASSLGANEQFF
-	TRBV7-3	TRBJ2-1	-	TGTGCCAGCAGCTTAAGGGACGGGTACAATGAGCAGTTCTTC	CASSLRDGYNEQFF
-	TRBV6-5	TRBJ2-1	-	TGTGCCAGCAGTTACGGTCAGATTAACGATGAGCAGTTCTTC	CASSYGQINDEQFF
-	TRBV5-6	TRBJ2-2	TRBD2	TGTGCCAGCAGCTTGGTCCTAGCGGGCGGGGAGCTGTTTTTT	CASSLVLAGGELFF
-	TRBV6-1	TRBJ2-5	TRBD1	TGTGCCAGCAGTTCCCGGGGACAGCCCCAAGAGACCCAGTACTTC	CASSSRGQPQETQYF
-	TRBV4-2	TRBJ1-5	-	TGTGCCAGCAGCCAAGACTCAAACTCGGGCCAGCCCCAGCATTTT	CASSQDSNSGQPQHF
-	TRBV5-1	TRBJ1-1	-	TGCGCCAGCAGCCCCCACTCTAATACTGAAGCTTTCTTT	CASSPHSNTEAFF
-	TRBV27	TRBJ2-3	-	TGTGCCAGCTTTTCCCCCGGTAGGGATCCAGATACGCAGTATTTT	CASFSPGRDPDTQYF
-	TRBV14	TRBJ2-1	-	TGTGCCAGCAGCCAAGGGCAGGATGAGCAGTTCTTC	CASSQGQDEQFF
-	TRBV29-1	TRBJ2-7	TRBD2	TGCAGCGTTGTGTTAGCGGGAGTTCGCGAGCAGTACTTC	CSVVLAGVREQYF
once	TRBV11-3	TRBJ2-2	-	TGTGCCAGCAGTTTGCTTGCAACCGGGGAGCTGTTTTTT	CASSLLATGELFF
-	TRBV19	TRBJ1-2	-	TGTGCCAGTAGTATAGCTGTCGGGACCGCAGGCGGCTACACCTTC	CASSIAVGTAGGYTF
-	TRBV29-1	TRBJ1-4	TRBD1	TGCAGCGTTGTGGTGAGGGGACAGAATGAAAAACTGTTTTTT	CSVVVRGQNEKLFF
-	TRBV7-2	TRBJ1-1	-	TGTGCCAGCAGCTTAGGGTTCAGGAGCGAAGCTTTCTTT	CASSLGFRSEAFF
-	TRBV9	TRBJ2-3	-	TGTGCCAGCAGCGTAGGGGTAGCGTCTAGCACAGATACGCAGTATTTT	CASSVGVASSTDTQYF
-	TRBV30	TRBJ2-1	TRBD2	TGTGCCTGGAGTGTACTTCGACTAGCGGGTGGTAATGAGCAGTTCTTC	CAWSVLRLAGGNEQFF
few	TRBV11-2	TRBJ2-7	-	TGTGCCAGCAGCTTAGCCCAGACACCCTACGAGCAGTACTTC	CASSLAQTPYEQYF
once	TRBV13	TRBJ2-3	-	TGTGCCAGCAGCCCAGGGCGGGACAGATACACAGATACGCAGTATTTT	CASSPGRDRYTDTQYF
-	TRBV7-9	TRBJ2-5	-	TGTGCCAGCAGCTTATATGGGGGGGAGACCCAGTACTTC	CASSLYGGETQYF
-	TRBV7-2	TRBJ2-1	TRBD2	TGTGCCAGCAGCCTATCTAGCGGGAGGGCCACTGAGCAGTTCTTC	CASSLSSGRATEQFF
-	TRBV6-5	TRBJ2-5	-	TGTGCCAGCAGTTATTTCGGACAAGAGACCCAGTACTTC	CASSYFGQETQYF
-	TRBV5-1	TRBJ2-7	TRBD2	TGCGCCAGCAGGACTAGCGGGAGGTACGAGCAGTACTTC	CASRTSGRYEQYF
-	TRBV7-9	TRBJ2-5	-	TGTGCCAGCAGCTTAGTAGGGCCCCGGGATACCCAGTACTTC	CASSLVGPRDTQYF
-	TRBV4-1	TRBJ1-5	-	TGCGCCAGCAGCCCGAACCCCGGACAGAAAAATCAGCCCCAGCATTTT	CASSPNPGQKNQPQHF
-	TRBV7-2	TRBJ2-7	TRBD2	TGTGCCAGCAGCTTTGGACTAGCATCCTACGAGCAGTACTTC	CASSFGLASYEQYF
-	TRBV5-6	TRBJ2-7	-	TGTGCCAGCAGCTTGTTTGCGGGGAGCGGCTACGAGCAGTACTTC	CASSLFAGSGYEQYF
-	TRBV6-1	TRBJ2-3	-	TGTGCCAGCAGTGGAGGGACAAGATCAGGGGCGCAGTATTTT	CASSGGTRSGAQYF
-	TRBV21-1	TRBJ1-1	-	TGTGCCAGCAGCAAAGTCGAGGGGGCTTTCTTT	CASSKVEGAFF
-	TRBV29-1	TRBJ2-7	-	TGCAGCGTCACCGGGACAACCTACGAGCAGTACTTC	CSVTGTTYEQYF
-	TRBV14	TRBJ1-4	-	TGTGCCAGCAGCCAAACGACCGCCTATAATGAAAAACTGTTTTTT	CASSQTTAYNEKLFF
-	TRBV5-1	TRBJ2-7	TRBD1	TGCGCCAGCAGCGAACAGGGGAGCTCCTACGAGCAGTACTTC	CASSEQGSSYEQYF
once	TRBV5-1	TRBJ2-7	-	TGCGCCAGCAGCTTGACAGGGACCTACGAGCAGTACTTC	CASSLTGTYEQYF
-	TRBV6-4	TRBJ2-3	-	TGTGCCAGCAGTGACTCATCCAGGAGCACAGATACGCAGTATTTT	CASSDSSRSTDTQYF
-	TRBV28	TRBJ2-1	-	TGTGCCAGCAGTTTACACAACTACAATGAGCAGTTCTTC	CASSLHNYNEQFF
-	TRBV7-2	TRBJ1-3	-	TGTGCCAGCAGCTTAGTTGGGACGAGCTCTGGAAACACCATATATTTT	CASSLVGTSSGNTIYF
few	TRBV5-1	TRBJ2-2	TRBD1	TGCGCCAGCAGCGTGCAGGGGGCGGACACCGGGGAGCTGTTTTTT	CASSVQGADTGELFF
-	TRBV6-6	TRBJ2-6	-	TGTGCCAGCAGGGGCATGGGGGACCCCCTCAGGGACCTGACTTTC	CASRGMGDPLRDLTF
-	TRBV9	TRBJ2-1	TRBD2	TGTGCCAGCAGCGTGACTAGCGACTCCTACAATGAGCAGTTCTTC	CASSVTSDSYNEQFF